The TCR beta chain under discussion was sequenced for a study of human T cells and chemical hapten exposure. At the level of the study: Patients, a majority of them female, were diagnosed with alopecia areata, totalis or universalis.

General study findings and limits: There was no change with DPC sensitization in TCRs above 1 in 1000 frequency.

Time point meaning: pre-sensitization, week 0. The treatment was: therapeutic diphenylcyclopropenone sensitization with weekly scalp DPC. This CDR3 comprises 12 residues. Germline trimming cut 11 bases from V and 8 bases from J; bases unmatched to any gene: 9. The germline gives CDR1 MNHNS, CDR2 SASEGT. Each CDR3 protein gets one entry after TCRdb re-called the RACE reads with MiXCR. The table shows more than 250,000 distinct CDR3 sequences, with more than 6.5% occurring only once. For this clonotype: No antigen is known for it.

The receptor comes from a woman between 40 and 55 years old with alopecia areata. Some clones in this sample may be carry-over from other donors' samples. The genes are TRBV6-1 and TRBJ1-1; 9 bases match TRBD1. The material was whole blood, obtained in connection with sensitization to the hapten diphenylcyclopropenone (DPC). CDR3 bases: TGTGCCCACCGGTCCGACAGGGGGGAAGCTTTCTTT. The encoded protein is CAHRSDRGEAFF.